This T cell receptor beta chain was captured by sequencing in a study of human T cells and chemical hapten exposure. In the study overall: Patients received weekly diphenylcyclopropenone doses to the scalp throughout the approximately 26-week study. The study traced per-sample TCR yield variation mainly to small differences in pooled library volumes.

Time point indicated: pre-sensitization, week 0. Treatment of the sample: therapeutic diphenylcyclopropenone sensitization with weekly scalp DPC. Sequencing started from total RNA isolated from unfractionated whole blood. Every patch test was put on after a blood sample was taken. This clonotype was seen at least ten times. Its antigen remains unknown. The CDR3 has 14 amino acids. Germline loops: CDR1 SGHTA, CDR2 FQGNSA. The V end lost 1 base, the J end lost 7 bases, and 11 bases lay between the germline ends. Study-level results: Expanded TCR counts at PT1 went up together with patch test score, a positive correlation.

A single record per CDR3 protein comes from TCRdb applying MiXCR to the RACE reads. The table has tens of thousands of distinct CDR3 sequences, 12% seen once; the top ten hold approximately 1.8%. This chain uses TRBV7-2 with TRBJ2-1; a possible D gene is TRBD2 (6 bases). The sample consisted of whole blood, taken in connection with sensitization to the hapten diphenylcyclopropenone (DPC). This sequence was found in a woman aged 40 to 49 with alopecia areata. Some clones in this sample may be carry-over from other donors' samples. The CDR3 reads CASSLDGGWNEQFF. The CDR3 DNA reads TGTGCCAGCAGCTTAGATGGAGGGTGGAATGAGCAGTTCTTC.